The 20 T cell receptor beta chains in this list originate from one sample, sequenced in a study of vaccination and CD4 T cells after COVID-19. The Oncomine TCR Beta short-read assay was applied to DNA of cultured CD4+ T cells. TCRdb re-analysed the PCR reads in MiXCR, keeping a single row per CDR3 protein. Of 20,000 to 30,000 distinct CDR3 sequences listed, around 64% are singletons. Specified treatment: approximately nine-day PBMC culture with coronavirus spike peptide pools or control peptides (ViraFEST assay). No antigen has been identified for these receptors. The material sequenced was CD4+ T cells from blood, cultured in vitro, taken after SARS-CoV-2 vaccination. All receptors come from a human donor who received a COVID-19 vaccine.

The chain joins TRBV6-1 to TRBJ2-7; tentatively, D is TRBD1 or TRBD2 (5 bases each). The CDR3 is made up of 16 amino acids. Trimming took 6 bases from V and 2 from J, leaving 20 bases between them. Germline CDR1 MNHNS, CDR2 SASEGT. CDR3 DNA sequence: TGTGCCAGCAGAGACCAGGGACCGATGATAACCTACGAGCAGTACTTC. It specifies CASRDQGPMITYEQYF.

The rearrangement joins TRBV25-1 to TRBJ1-2; D ambiguous. Germline lookup yields CDR1 MGHDK and CDR2 SYGVNS. Trimming took off 0 bases at V and 2 bases at J, with 7 bases between the two ends. CDR3 length equals 14 residues. CDR3 in amino acids: CASSEYGRNYGYTF. The CDR3, as DNA: TGTGCCAGCAGTGAATACGGACGGAACTATGGCTACACCTTC.

There are a few counts of this clonotype. The chain has TRBV24-1 and TRBJ1-1; a weak D match, TRBD1 (5 bases). Trimming stripped 4 bases from V and 4 bases from J, with 30 bases between. The CDR3 totals 20 residues. The germline V gene has CDR1 KGHDR and CDR2 SFDVKD. The CDR3 DNA is TGTGCCACCAGTGACCGGCCGGGGCCTCAGGGTTTAAATAGATCCACTGAAGCTTTCTTT. Translated, it gives CATSDRPGPQGLNRSTEAFF.

This clonotype was detected only a few times. The chain recombines TRBV6-1 with TRBJ2-5; 11 positions agree with TRBD2. The CDR3 extends over 19 amino acids. The J segment lost 4 bases and the V segment lost 6 bases, leaving 19 bases of the junction unmatched. Germline V gene sequence: CDR1 MNHNS, CDR2 SASEGT. The CDR3 nucleotides are TGTGCCAGCAGAAGGGGGGCTAGCGGGGGGCCCCCCTCTCTAGAGACCCAGTACTTC. This sequence encodes CASRRGASGGPPSLETQYF.

This sequence joins TRBV7-2 and TRBJ1-1; TRBD1 matches 7 bases. Trimming took 1 base from V and 8 from J; bases not matched to a gene: 13. CDR3 length equals 16 residues. CDR1 and CDR2 from the germline V gene are SGHTA and FQGNSA. The CDR3 region has the DNA TGTGCCAGCAGCTTAGGGGGAACAGGGGCGGGTGTCGAAGCTTTCTTT. This encodes CASSLGGTGAGVEAFF.

This sequence joins TRBV19 and TRBJ2-7, with D possibly TRBD1 on 6 matching bases. Germline V gene sequence: CDR1 LNHDA, CDR2 SQIVND (reference sequence). The CDR3 totals 14 residues. V shed 4 bases and J shed 1 base, with 11 bases lying between them. In DNA form, the CDR3 reads TGTGCCAGTAGTAGAGGGGGTCTATCCTACGAGCAGTACTTC. This gives the protein CASSRGGLSYEQYF. The variable domain in full, completed from reference TRBV19 and TRBJ2-7, reads DGGITQSPKYLFRKEGQNVTLSCEQNLNHDAMYWYRQDPGQGLRLIYYSQIVNDFQKGDIAEGYSVSREKKESFPLTVTSAQKNPTAFYLCASSRGGLSYEQYFGPGTRLTVT.

The rearrangement uses TRBV30 and TRBJ1-2; TRBD1 might be the D (5 bases). CDR1 and CDR2 (germline): GTSNPN, SVGIG (reference sequence). V was shortened by 0 bases and J by 8 bases, with 10 bases between the two germline ends. This CDR3 spans 12 amino acids. The CDR3 is CAWSVGRGGYTF. In DNA form, the CDR3 reads TGTGCCTGGAGTGTGGGACGAGGAGGCTACACCTTC.

J is TRBJ1-1 and V is TRBV6-1; 7 bases line up with TRBD1. Trimming took 9 bases from V and 4 from J; bases not matched to a gene: 11. The length of the CDR3 is 14 residues. Germline V lookup: CDR1 MNHNS, CDR2 SASEGT. The CDR3 DNA reads TGTGCCAGTGGGGGGGACAGTGCGGGCACTGAAGCTTTCTTT. Its translation: CASGGDSAGTEAFF.

This chain connects TRBV25-1 to TRBJ2-3, with D unresolved. Trimming removed 3 bases from V and 0 bases from J, with 10 bases in between. The germline V gene encodes CDR1 MGHDK and CDR2 SYGVNS. The CDR3 has 15 residues. CDR3 sequence reads: CASSDGRMSTDTQYF. Written as DNA, the CDR3 is TGTGCCAGCAGTGATGGCAGGATGAGCACAGATACGCAGTATTTT.

For this clonotype: An end of the junction does not agree with germline; a read error may underlie this. The chain uses TRBV7-9 and TRBJ1-3; D gene uncertain. In germline, CDR1 is SEHNR, CDR2 FQNEAQ (reference sequence). The length of the CDR3 is 15 residues. CDR3 coding DNA: TGTGTCAGCAGCTTATCTCTTGACTCTGGAAACACCATATATTTT. It translates to CVSSLSLDSGNTIYF.

The CDR3 here is CSASRDREGQPQHF. The DNA for the CDR3 is TGCAGTGCTAGCCGAGACAGGGAAGGACAGCCCCAGCATTTT. The genes are TRBV20-1 and TRBJ1-5, with 7 bases matching TRBD1. Looked up from germline, CDR1 is DFQATT and CDR2 is SNEGSKA (reference sequence). This CDR3 contains 14 residues. The trim removed 3 bases at V and 7 bases at J, leaving 9 bases unmatched.

The chain is built from TRBV24-1 and TRBJ2-7; a weak D match, TRBD2 (6 bases). Germline CDR1 reads KGHDR; CDR2 reads SFDVKD. V was clipped by 3 bases and J by 5 bases, with 22 bases between them. The CDR3 sequence is 17 residues long. CDR3 bases: TGTGCCACCAGTGATGGGCCTAAGTCGGGGGAGAGGAACGAGCAGTACTTC. Translated, it gives CATSDGPKSGERNEQYF.

A few counts support this clonotype. This chain uses TRBV11-2 with TRBJ1-1, with a weak D call TRBD1 (5 bases). From germline, CDR1 is SGHAT and CDR2 FQNNGV. V was shortened by 3 bases and J by 5 bases, with 10 bases between the two germline ends. The CDR3 runs 13 residues. For the CDR3, the DNA is TGTGCCAGCAGCTTGGGCAGGGTAACTGAAGCTTTCTTT. This codes for CASSLGRVTEAFF.

This clonotype appeared a single time. The rearrangement uses TRBV11-3 and TRBJ2-2; 12 positions agree with TRBD1. The germline CDR1 and CDR2 sequences are SGHNT and YENEEA. CDR3 length equals 21 residues. With V trimmed by 0 bases and J by 0 bases, 11 bases remained unmatched. CDR3 nucleotide sequence: TGTGCCAGCAGCTTAGAGGTCTGGGGACAGGGGGCTTCGTCGAACACCGGGGAGCTGTTTTTT. Its translation is CASSLEVWGQGASSNTGELFF.

This clonotype occurred a few times. The chain combines TRBV6-1 with TRBJ1-3; 7 bases fit TRBD1. The CDR3 is made up of 15 amino acids. The germline V gene has CDR1 MNHNS and CDR2 SASEGT. V gave up 4 bases and J gave up 0 bases; unmatched junction bases: 3. In nucleotides, the CDR3 is TGTGCCAGCAGTGTCGGGACAGACTCTGGAAACACCATATATTTT. Protein sequence: CASSVGTDSGNTIYF.

The chain uses TRBV12-3 or TRBV12-4 and TRBJ1-2, with D uncertain. Trimming shortened V by 1 base and J by 13 bases, and 16 bases separated the two germline ends. CDR3 length equals 13 residues. In DNA form, the CDR3 reads TGTGCCAGCAGTTTAGGATTTAATGGGGTCCCCACCTTC. This gives the protein CASSLGFNGVPTF.

In its sample, this clonotype was seen a few times. The rearrangement joins TRBV15 to TRBJ1-3; D is unresolved. Looked up from germline, CDR1 is LNHNV and CDR2 is YYDKDF (reference sequence). Trimming took 3 bases from V and 5 from J, leaving 8 bases between them. The CDR3 runs 13 residues. CDR3 coding DNA: TGTGCCACCAGCAGGGACCCTCGAAACACCATATATTTT. The encoded protein is CATSRDPRNTIYF.

The genes are TRBV6-1 and TRBJ2-5, with TRBD2 identical over 10 bases. CDR3 length: 17 amino acids. Losses at the gene ends were 4 bases for V and 4 bases for J; bases not matched to a gene: 12. The germline V gene has CDR1 MNHNS and CDR2 SASEGT. In nucleotides, the CDR3 is TGTGCCAGCAGTGGGACGCCGGGACTAGCGAGAGGAGAGACCCAGTACTTC. Amino acids: CASSGTPGLARGETQYF.

The CDR3 DNA is TGTGCCAGTTCTATCTCTGGAAACACCATATATTTT. Protein product: CASSISGNTIYF. The chain uses TRBV19 and TRBJ1-3; the D is unclear. Trimming cost V 8 bases and J 0 bases, with 5 bases left between them. The CDR3 runs to 12 residues. Germline V gene sequence: CDR1 LNHDA, CDR2 SQIVND (reference sequence).

This chain joins TRBV2 and TRBJ1-4, with a possible D match to TRBD1 (5 bases). The CDR3 runs to 13 residues. V was cut by 7 bases and J by 6 bases, with 12 bases left in between. Germline assignment: CDR1 SNHLY and CDR2 FYNNEI. Here the CDR3 reads CASNLGVDEKLFF. CDR3 bases: TGTGCCAGCAACCTGGGGGTTGATGAAAAACTGTTTTTT.